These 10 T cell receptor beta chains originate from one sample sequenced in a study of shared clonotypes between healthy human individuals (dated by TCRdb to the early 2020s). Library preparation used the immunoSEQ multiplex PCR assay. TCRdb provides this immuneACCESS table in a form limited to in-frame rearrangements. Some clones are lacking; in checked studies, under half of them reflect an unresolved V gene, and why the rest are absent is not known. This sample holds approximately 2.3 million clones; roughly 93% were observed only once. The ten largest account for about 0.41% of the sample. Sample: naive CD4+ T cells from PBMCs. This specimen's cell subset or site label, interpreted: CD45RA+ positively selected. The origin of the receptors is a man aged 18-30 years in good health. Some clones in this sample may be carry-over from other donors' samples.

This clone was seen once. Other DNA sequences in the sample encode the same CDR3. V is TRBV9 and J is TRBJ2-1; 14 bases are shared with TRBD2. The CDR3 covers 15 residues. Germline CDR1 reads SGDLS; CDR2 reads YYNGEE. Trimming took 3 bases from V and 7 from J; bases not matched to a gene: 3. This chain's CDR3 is CASSATSGRGNEQFF. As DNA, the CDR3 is TGTGCCAGCAGCGCGACTAGCGGGAGGGGGAATGAGCAGTTCTTC.

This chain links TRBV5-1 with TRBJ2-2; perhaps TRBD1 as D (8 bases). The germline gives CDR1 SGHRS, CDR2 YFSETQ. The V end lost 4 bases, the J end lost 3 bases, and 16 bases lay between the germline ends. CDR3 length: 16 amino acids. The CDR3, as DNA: TGCGCCAGCAGCCCCCAGGGGGCGGGAGACACCGGGGAGCTGTTTTTT. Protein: CASSPQGAGDTGELFF. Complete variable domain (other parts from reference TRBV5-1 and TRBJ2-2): KAGVTQTPRYLIKTRGQQVTLSCSPISGHRSVSWYQQTPGQGLQFLFEYFSETQRNKGNFPGRFSGRQFSNSRSEMNVSTLELGDSALYLCASSPQGAGDTGELFFGEGSRLTVL.

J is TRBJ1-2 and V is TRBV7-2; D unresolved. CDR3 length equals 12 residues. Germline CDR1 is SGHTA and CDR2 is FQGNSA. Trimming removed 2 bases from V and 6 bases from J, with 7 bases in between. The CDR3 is CASSLRGHGYTF. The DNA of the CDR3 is TGTGCCAGCAGCTTACGCGGCCATGGCTACACCTTC.

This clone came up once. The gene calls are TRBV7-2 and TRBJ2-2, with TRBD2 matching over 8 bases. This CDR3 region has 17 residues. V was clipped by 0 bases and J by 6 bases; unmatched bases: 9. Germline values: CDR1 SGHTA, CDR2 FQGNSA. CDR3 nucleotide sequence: TGTGCCAGCAGCTTAGCCCCAGCGGGAGAGATTGCCGGGGAGCTGTTTTTT. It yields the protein CASSLAPAGEIAGELFF. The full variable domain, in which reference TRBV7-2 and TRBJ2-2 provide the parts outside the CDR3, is GAGVSQSPSNKVTEKGKDVELRCDPISGHTALYWYRQSLGQGLEFLIYFQGNSAPDKSGLPSDRFSAERTGGSVSTLTIQRTQQEDSAVYLCASSLAPAGEIAGELFFGEGSRLTVL.

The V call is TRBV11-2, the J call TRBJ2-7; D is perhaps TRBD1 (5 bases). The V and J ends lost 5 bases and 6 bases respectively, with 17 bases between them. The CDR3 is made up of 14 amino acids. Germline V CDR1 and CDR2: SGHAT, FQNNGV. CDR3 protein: CASSLRTGSSEQYF. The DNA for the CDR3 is TGTGCCAGCAGCCTTAGAACAGGTAGCAGCGAGCAGTACTTC. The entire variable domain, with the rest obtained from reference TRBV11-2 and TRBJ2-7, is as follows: EAGVAQSPRYKIIEKRQSVAFWCNPISGHATLYWYQQILGQGPKLLIQFQNNGVVDDSQLPKDRFSAERLKGVDSTLKIQPAKLEDSAVYLCASSLRTGSSEQYFGPGTRLTVT.

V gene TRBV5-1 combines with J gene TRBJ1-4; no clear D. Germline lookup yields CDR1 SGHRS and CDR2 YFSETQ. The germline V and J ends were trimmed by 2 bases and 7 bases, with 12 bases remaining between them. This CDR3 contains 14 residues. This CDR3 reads CASSFPGSTEKLFF. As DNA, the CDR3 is TGCGCCAGCAGCTTCCCTGGTTCTACTGAAAAACTGTTTTTT.

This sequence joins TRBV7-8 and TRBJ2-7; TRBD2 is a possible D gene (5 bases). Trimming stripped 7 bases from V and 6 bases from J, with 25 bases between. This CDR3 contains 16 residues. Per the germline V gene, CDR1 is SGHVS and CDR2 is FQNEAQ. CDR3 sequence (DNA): TGTGCCAGCAACCTTACCCCGGGGAAGCTCCTGGGCGAGCAGTACTTC. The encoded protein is CASNLTPGKLLGEQYF.

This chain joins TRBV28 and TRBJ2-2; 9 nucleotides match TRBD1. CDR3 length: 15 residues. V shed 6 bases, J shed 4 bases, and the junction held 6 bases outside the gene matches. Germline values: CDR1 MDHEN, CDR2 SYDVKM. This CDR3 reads CASRRDRALTGELFF. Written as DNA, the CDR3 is TGTGCCAGCAGGAGGGACAGGGCCCTCACCGGGGAGCTGTTTTTT. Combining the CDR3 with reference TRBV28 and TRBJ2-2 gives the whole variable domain DVKVTQSSRYLVKRTGEKVFLECVQDMDHENMFWYRQDPGLGLRLIYFSYDVKMKEKGDIPEGYSVSREKKERFSLILESASTNQTSMYLCASRRDRALTGELFFGEGSRLTVL.

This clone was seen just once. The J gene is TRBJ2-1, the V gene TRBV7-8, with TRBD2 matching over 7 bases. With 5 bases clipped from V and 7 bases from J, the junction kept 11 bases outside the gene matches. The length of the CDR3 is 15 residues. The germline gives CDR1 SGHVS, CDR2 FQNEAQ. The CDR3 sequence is CASSPLAGGPNEQFF. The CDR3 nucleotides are TGTGCCAGCAGCCCTTTAGCGGGTGGGCCGAATGAGCAGTTCTTC.

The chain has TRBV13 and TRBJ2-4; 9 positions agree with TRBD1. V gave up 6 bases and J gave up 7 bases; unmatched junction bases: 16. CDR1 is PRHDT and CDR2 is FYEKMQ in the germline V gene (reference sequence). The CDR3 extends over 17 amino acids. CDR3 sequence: CASSLRQGVQPGNIQYF. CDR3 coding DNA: TGTGCCAGCAGTTTACGACAGGGGGTACAACCTGGTAACATTCAGTACTTC.